A selection of T cell receptor beta chains follows, all from one sample in a study of CD8 T cells in ankylosing spondylitis. TCRdb analysed the 5' RACE reads with MiXCR anew, one entry per CDR3 protein. There are about 340,000 distinct CDR3 sequences in the sample; about 20% occur only once, and about 12% lies in the top ten. The specimen was blood, either unsorted or a sorted T cell fraction (not recorded which). These receptors came from a male donor with ankylosing spondylitis or in good health (not recorded which). CDR3s include the opening cysteine and the closing phenylalanine or tryptophan. Each record gives: CDR3 DNA, CDR3 protein, CDR3 length, J gene, V gene, clone size, D gene. A D gene is named only where the DNA matches it firmly. Clone size is given for some rows only: seen once, a few or many times, or a class if the clone is expanded.

DNA: TGTGCCAGCAGCCCGACTAGGTCCCATGAGCAGTTCTTC
CDR3: CASSPTRSHEQFF
length: 13
J: TRBJ2-1
V: TRBV12-3/TRBV12-4
size: few
D: .

DNA: TGTGCCAGCAGCTTACTACTTCACACCGGGGAGCTGTTTTTT
CDR3: CASSLLLHTGELFF
length: 14
J: TRBJ2-2
V: TRBV11-2
size: few
D: .

DNA: TGTGCCAGCAGGTTGAACGAGCAGTACTTC
CDR3: CASRLNEQYF
length: 10
J: TRBJ2-7
V: TRBV21-1
size: few
D: .

DNA: TGTGCCAGCAGCTTAGGTGAGGGTAGCGGGGGCGACCAAGAGACCCAGTACTTC
CDR3: CASSLGEGSGGDQETQYF
length: 18
J: TRBJ2-5
V: TRBV7-8
size: .
D: TRBD2

DNA: TGTGCCAGCTCGCCGGGACAGATTGAAGCTTTCTTT
CDR3: CASSPGQIEAFF
length: 12
J: TRBJ1-1
V: TRBV18
size: few
D: TRBD1

DNA: TGTGCCAGCAGCCAAAGCCTAGCGGGGGGGCCAAACACAGATACGCAGTATTTT
CDR3: CASSQSLAGGPNTDTQYF
length: 18
J: TRBJ2-3
V: TRBV6-2/TRBV6-3
size: .
D: TRBD2

DNA: TGCAGCGTTGGTACAGGGGTTAGCTACGAGCAGTACTTC
CDR3: CSVGTGVSYEQYF
length: 13
J: TRBJ2-7
V: TRBV29-1
size: few
D: TRBD1

DNA: TGTGCCAGCAGCACGGGGCGGACCCACAGCACAGATACGCAGTATTTT
CDR3: CASSTGRTHSTDTQYF
length: 16
J: TRBJ2-3
V: TRBV7-9
size: .
D: .

DNA: TGTGCCAGCAGCCCCATTGGGGGAAGTCCCTACGAGCAGTACTTC
CDR3: CASSPIGGSPYEQYF
length: 15
J: TRBJ2-7
V: TRBV4-2
size: .
D: .

DNA: TGTGCCAGCCGGGACGGACTCACCGGGGAGCTGTTTTTT
CDR3: CASRDGLTGELFF
length: 13
J: TRBJ2-2
V: TRBV6-1
size: few
D: .

DNA: TGCGCCAGCAGCTCTGCCTACAAGGATCTCACTGAAGCTTTCTTT
CDR3: CASSSAYKDLTEAFF
length: 15
J: TRBJ1-1
V: TRBV5-1
size: few
D: .

DNA: TGTGCCAGCAGCTTTGGCGGGCGGGACACTGAAGCTTTCTTT
CDR3: CASSFGGRDTEAFF
length: 14
J: TRBJ1-1
V: TRBV5-6
size: .
D: .

DNA: TGCGCCAGCAGTGCTTTGGTGGGGGATGAGACCCAGTACTTC
CDR3: CASSALVGDETQYF
length: 14
J: TRBJ2-5
V: TRBV5-1
size: few
D: .

DNA: TGTGCCAGCAGCATAGTTAGGGGGCCCAACAATGAGCAGTTCTTC
CDR3: CASSIVRGPNNEQFF
length: 15
J: TRBJ2-1
V: TRBV6-1
size: .
D: TRBD1

DNA: TGCAGCGTTGTAGGAGACGGTAGCACAGATACGCAGTATTTT
CDR3: CSVVGDGSTDTQYF
length: 14
J: TRBJ2-3
V: TRBV29-1
size: few
D: .

DNA: TGTGCCAGCAGGGCTACTAGCGGGGTCGAGCAGTTCTTC
CDR3: CASRATSGVEQFF
length: 13
J: TRBJ2-1
V: TRBV6-1
size: few
D: TRBD2

DNA: TGTGCCAGCAGCTCCTGGCCCTACAATGAGCAGTTCTTC
CDR3: CASSSWPYNEQFF
length: 13
J: TRBJ2-1
V: TRBV7-9
size: .
D: .

DNA: TGTGCCAGCAGCTTAGCCAGGCAGTACAATGAGCAGTTCTTC
CDR3: CASSLARQYNEQFF
length: 14
J: TRBJ2-1
V: TRBV7-9
size: few
D: .

DNA: TGTGCCACCAGCAACAGAGGGGGGATGGGGGATGAGCAGTTCTTC
CDR3: CATSNRGGMGDEQFF
length: 15
J: TRBJ2-1
V: TRBV15
size: many
D: .

DNA: TGCAGTGCAGTACCAAGCGGGGGGTCTGACGTTCGGACCCAGTACTTC
CDR3: CSAVPSGGSDVRTQYF
length: 16
J: TRBJ2-5
V: TRBV20-1
size: many
D: TRBD2

DNA: TGTGCCAGCAGCTTGGTGGGGAGGGTTGAAGCTTTCTTT
CDR3: CASSLVGRVEAFF
length: 13
J: TRBJ1-1
V: TRBV7-9
size: few
D: .

DNA: TGTGCCAGCAAGGGTCTGGGGGAGACCCAGTACTTC
CDR3: CASKGLGETQYF
length: 12
J: TRBJ2-5
V: TRBV28
size: .
D: .

DNA: TGTGCCAGCACCCTGGGGCGCACTGAAGCTTTCTTT
CDR3: CASTLGRTEAFF
length: 12
J: TRBJ1-1
V: TRBV12-3/TRBV12-4
size: .
D: .

DNA: TGCAGTGCTAGAGATCTTATCAGCGCCTACGAGCAGTACTTC
CDR3: CSARDLISAYEQYF
length: 14
J: TRBJ2-7
V: TRBV20-1
size: few
D: .

DNA: TGTGCCAGGGGCAGGGACGACACTGAAGCTTTCTTT
CDR3: CARGRDDTEAFF
length: 12
J: TRBJ1-1
V: TRBV2
size: .
D: .

DNA: TGCGCCAGCAGCCAAGAGGGGAGGGTTGTAAATGAGCAGTTCTTC
CDR3: CASSQEGRVVNEQFF
length: 15
J: TRBJ2-1
V: TRBV4-1
size: few
D: TRBD2